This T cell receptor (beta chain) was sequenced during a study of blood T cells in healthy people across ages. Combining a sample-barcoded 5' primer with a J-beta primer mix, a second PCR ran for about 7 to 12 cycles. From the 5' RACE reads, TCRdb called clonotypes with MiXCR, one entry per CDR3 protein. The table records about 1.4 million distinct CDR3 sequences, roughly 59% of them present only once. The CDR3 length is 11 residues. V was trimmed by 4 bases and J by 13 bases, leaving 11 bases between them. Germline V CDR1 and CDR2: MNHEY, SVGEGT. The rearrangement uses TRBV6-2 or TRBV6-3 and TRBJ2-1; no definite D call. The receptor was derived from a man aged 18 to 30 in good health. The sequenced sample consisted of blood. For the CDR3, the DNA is TGTGCCAGCAGTTTGAGTTCGATTCAGTTCTTC. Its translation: CASSLSSIQFF.